This T cell receptor (beta chain) was recovered during a study of cytomegalovirus exposure and HLA in healthy donors. J lost 5 bases, V lost 4 bases, and 5 bases had no gene match. The CDR3 covers 15 residues. CDR1 is MGHRA, CDR2 YSYEKL, per germline. The study ran its PCR with 60 Vbeta and 13 Jbeta primers. Sequencing used immunoSEQ multiplex PCR; TCRdb keeps in-frame clones, though not all of them. The sample records about 210,000 clones, 87% being singletons. This receptor was obtained from a boy younger than 10 in good health and CMV-seronegative. The chain uses TRBV4-1 and TRBJ1-6; 7 nucleotides match TRBD1. Input material: PBMCs. CDR3 in DNA: TGCGCCAGCAGCCGTTCAACAGGGGATAATTCACCCCTCCACTTT. Protein product: CASSRSTGDNSPLHF.